The 2 T cell receptor beta chains given below trace back to one sample, sequenced in a study of blood T cell repertoires in COVID-19. This table comes from immunoSEQ multiplex PCR, and its TCRdb copy is limited to in-frame clones, with some not included. Of some 220,000 clones listed, roughly 89% are singletons. Sequencing input: PBMCs or T cells enriched from blood (not recorded which). The receptors derive from a woman between 40 and 50 years old with acute COVID-19.

This clone was observed a single time. The rearrangement uses TRBV14 and TRBJ1-1; TRBD1 matches at 12 bases. J gave up 7 bases and V 1 base, and 10 bases lay outside the gene matches. Germline CDR1 and CDR2: SGHDN and FVKESK. CDR3 length equals 17 residues. The CDR3 DNA reads as TGTGCCAGCAGCCAAGTCGGGGGACAGGGGGCGAACGGTGAAGCTTTCTTT. Its translation is CASSQVGGQGANGEAFF.

The chain employs TRBV29-1 and TRBJ1-2; 7 bases fit TRBD1. Germline loops: CDR1 SQVTM, CDR2 ANQGSEA. V trimming: 5 bases; J trimming: 8 bases; junction bases outside the gene matches: 23. The CDR3 totals 17 residues. The CDR3 sequence: CSVSRDGLRGGSGGYTF. In DNA form, the CDR3 reads TGCAGCGTTTCCAGGGATGGGTTACGAGGGGGCAGTGGAGGCTACACCTTC.